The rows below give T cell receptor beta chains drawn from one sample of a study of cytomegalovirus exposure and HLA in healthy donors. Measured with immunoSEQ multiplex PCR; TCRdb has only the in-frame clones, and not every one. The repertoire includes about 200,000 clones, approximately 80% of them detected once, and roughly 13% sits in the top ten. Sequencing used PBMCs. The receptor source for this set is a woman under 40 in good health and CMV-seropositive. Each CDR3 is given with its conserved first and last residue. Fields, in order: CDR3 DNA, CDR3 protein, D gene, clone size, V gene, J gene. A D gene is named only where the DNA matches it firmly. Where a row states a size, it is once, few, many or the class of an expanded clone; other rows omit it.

DNA: TGCAGCGTTGGGAAGTCCGGGACAGGGGTCACTGGCTACACCTTC
CDR3: CSVGKSGTGVTGYTF
D: TRBD1
size: once
V: TRBV29-1
J: TRBJ1-2

DNA: TGCGCCAGCAGCTTGGGAGAGAACTACGAGCAGTACTTC
CDR3: CASSLGENYEQYF
D: .
size: few
V: TRBV5-1
J: TRBJ2-7

DNA: TGTGCCAGCAGTTTACAGGGGCACCCCCAATACGAGCAGTACTTC
CDR3: CASSLQGHPQYEQYF
D: .
size: once
V: TRBV27
J: TRBJ2-7

DNA: TGTGCCAGCAGTACCTCCGGGACTACGAACACCGGGGAGCTGTTTTTT
CDR3: CASSTSGTTNTGELFF
D: TRBD2
size: once
V: TRBV6-6
J: TRBJ2-2

DNA: TGTGCCAGCAGGCTGACAGGGGGAATGCATCAGCCCCAGCATTTT
CDR3: CASRLTGGMHQPQHF
D: TRBD1
size: .
V: TRBV6-5
J: TRBJ1-5

DNA: TGTGCCAGCAGTCGTACTGGAGACCGATACAATGAGCAGTTCTTC
CDR3: CASSRTGDRYNEQFF
D: .
size: .
V: TRBV2
J: TRBJ2-1

DNA: TGTGCCAGTATGAGGGTCAGGAACACCGGGGAGCTGTTTTTT
CDR3: CASMRVRNTGELFF
D: .
size: few
V: TRBV19
J: TRBJ2-2

DNA: TGTGCCAGCTCACTACAGGGGTTTTCTCAGCCCCAGCATTTT
CDR3: CASSLQGFSQPQHF
D: TRBD1
size: .
V: TRBV18
J: TRBJ1-5

DNA: TGTGCCAGCAGGGCGGGGGGGCCCGGTCCAGACAATGAGCAGTTCTTC
CDR3: CASRAGGPGPDNEQFF
D: TRBD2
size: .
V: TRBV2
J: TRBJ2-1

DNA: TGTGCCAGCAGCCAACAATCTTCGACACCAACCCCTGGCAATGAGCAGTTCTTC
CDR3: CASSQQSSTPTPGNEQFF
D: .
size: .
V: TRBV4-2
J: TRBJ2-1

DNA: TGTGCCAGCAGTTCGTTGACAGGGTATAGCAATCAGCCCCAGCATTTT
CDR3: CASSSLTGYSNQPQHF
D: TRBD1
size: .
V: TRBV28
J: TRBJ1-5

DNA: TGTGCCAGCAGTCCCAGGGGTAGCGGGAACTACGAGCAGTACTTC
CDR3: CASSPRGSGNYEQYF
D: TRBD2
size: once
V: TRBV27
J: TRBJ2-7

DNA: TGTGCCAGCAGGTCCCGACTTTCGAACTCCTACGAGCAGTACTTC
CDR3: CASRSRLSNSYEQYF
D: .
size: once
V: TRBV28
J: TRBJ2-7